The clone carrying this T cell receptor (beta chain) was seen many times. Its antigen is still unknown. Combining iRepertoire HTBI primers with Arm-PCR of CDR3 regions, the authors built TCR beta libraries. One entry per CDR3 protein results from TCRdb running MiXCR on the multiplex PCR reads. The table has roughly 220,000 distinct CDR3 sequences, 15% to 20% seen once. Time point indicated: newly diagnosed GD, antithyroid drugs for less than 3 months. Researchers made the TCR library from RNA that was extracted from PBMCs. This record belongs to a study of regulatory T cells in long-lasting Graves disease. In the study overall: Antithyroid drugs had been taken by newly diagnosed Graves' patients for under 3 months. Study observations and caveats: Persistent cases favored TRBV28, TRBJ1-2 and TRBJ2-5.

CDR1 is KGHDR, CDR2 SFDVKD, per germline. The CDR3 consists of 14 residues. The V end lost 12 bases, the J end lost 0 bases, and 13 bases lay between the germline ends. This sample comprised peripheral blood mononuclear cells (PBMCs), obtained at new diagnosis, from a patient treated with antithyroid drugs. V and J are TRBV24-1 and TRBJ1-4; D is possibly TRBD1 (5 bases). The receptor was isolated from a female donor with Graves disease. This chain's CDR3 is CASGGTATNEKLFF. The CDR3 DNA is TGTGCCTCTGGGGGAACTGCAACTAATGAAAAACTGTTTTTT.